These 30 T cell receptor beta chains share one sample of origin, sequenced in a study of cytomegalovirus exposure and HLA in healthy donors. The PCR was carried out with 60 Vbeta primers and 13 Jbeta primers. Assay: immunoSEQ multiplex PCR; the TCRdb copy retains only in-frame clones and omits some. Here the sample spans 98,000 or so clones, over 65% being singletons. Input material: PBMCs. The receptors derive from a woman in her forties in good health and CMV-seronegative.

This clone was seen only a few times. V and J are TRBV18 and TRBJ1-5; TRBD1 aligns across 8 bases. Germline loops: CDR1 KGHSH, CDR2 LQKENI. J was trimmed by 4 bases and V by 3 bases; bases with no gene match: 5. There are 15 residues in the CDR3. The CDR3 here is CASSPPGTGNQPQHF. As DNA, the CDR3 is TGTGCCAGCTCACCCCCCGGGACAGGTAATCAGCCCCAGCATTTT. The full variable domain, with the rest looked up from reference TRBV18 and TRBJ1-5, is NAGVMQNPRHLVRRRGQEARLRCSPMKGHSHVYWYRQLPEEGLKFMVYLQKENIIDESGMPKERFSAEFPKEGPSILRIQQVVRGDSAAYFCASSPPGTGNQPQHFGDGTRLSIL.

The chain employs TRBV19 and TRBJ1-1, with D possibly being TRBD1 (5 bases). This CDR3 spans 14 amino acids. V gave up 7 bases and J gave up 4 bases, with 16 bases separating them. CDR1 LNHDA and CDR2 SQIVND come from the germline V gene (reference sequence). The CDR3 region is CASTSRVGGTEAFF. CDR3 DNA sequence: TGTGCCAGTACTTCTCGGGTGGGGGGCACTGAAGCTTTCTTT.

The gene calls are TRBV19 and TRBJ1-1; no clear D. V was shortened by 5 bases and J by 1 base, with 11 bases between the two germline ends. Germline V CDR1 and CDR2: LNHDA, SQIVND (reference sequence). The CDR3 is 14 amino acids. CDR3 DNA: TGTGCCAGTAGTTTCCACCCAGGGAACACTGAAGCTTTCTTT. Protein product: CASSFHPGNTEAFF.

This clone was detected a few times. The rearrangement links TRBV19 to TRBJ2-7; D ambiguous. CDR1 is LNHDA, CDR2 SQIVND, per germline (reference sequence). The CDR3 is made up of 13 amino acids. V was clipped by 1 base and J by 6 bases, with 10 bases between them. As DNA, the CDR3 is TGTGCCAGTAGTATAGCCTTGAGCCGCGAGCAGTACTTC. Protein product: CASSIALSREQYF.

The DNA of the CDR3 is TGTGCCAGCAGTTACCGACAGGCAGGCTACACCTTC. Its translation: CASSYRQAGYTF. V gene TRBV28 combines with J gene TRBJ1-2; D perhaps matches TRBD1 (6 bases). The CDR3 totals 12 residues. V lost 4 bases, J lost 8 bases, and 11 bases lay in between. In germline, CDR1 is MDHEN, CDR2 SYDVKM.

The chain has TRBV13 and TRBJ1-3; possible D gene TRBD1, 5 bases. CDR3 length equals 15 residues. V lost 5 bases and J 0 bases, leaving 11 bases between the germline ends. Germline V CDR1 and CDR2: PRHDT, FYEKMQ (reference sequence). Here the CDR3 reads CASSGEGVSGNTIYF. In nucleotides, the CDR3 is TGTGCCAGCAGCGGGGAAGGGGTCTCTGGAAACACCATATATTTT.

The V call is TRBV7-2, the J call TRBJ2-1; weak D call: TRBD1 (6 bases). Trimming stripped 1 base from V and 6 bases from J, with 10 bases between. The CDR3 spans 14 residues. CDR1 and CDR2 from the germline V gene are SGHTA and FQGNSA. This chain's CDR3 is CASSLDPRGNEQFF. The CDR3 DNA reads TGTGCCAGCAGCTTAGATCCCAGGGGCAATGAGCAGTTCTTC.

The V and J genes are TRBV14 and TRBJ2-7; TRBD2 agrees at 8 bases. This CDR3 region has 15 residues. Looked up from germline, CDR1 is SGHDN and CDR2 is FVKESK. The J segment lost 2 bases and the V segment lost 5 bases, leaving 8 bases of the junction unmatched. The CDR3 here is CASSFGTSGTYEQYF. The CDR3 nucleotides are TGTGCCAGCAGCTTTGGAACTAGCGGCACCTACGAGCAGTACTTC.

The gene calls are TRBV6-1 and TRBJ2-7; D gene uncertain. The CDR3 sequence is 12 residues long. In germline, CDR1 is MNHNS, CDR2 SASEGT. V was shortened by 2 bases and J by 4 bases, with 6 bases between the two germline ends. The DNA of the CDR3 is TGTGCCAGCAGTGAATCAAATTACGAGCAGTACTTC. Translated, it gives CASSESNYEQYF.

V is TRBV7-2 and J is TRBJ2-1; TRBD1 might be the D (5 bases). The CDR3 contains 14 residues. V was pared by 6 bases and J by 2 bases, with 11 bases between. The germline V gene has CDR1 SGHTA and CDR2 FQGNSA. In DNA form, the CDR3 reads TGTGCCAGCAGTCACATAGGGGCCTACAATGAGCAGTTCTTC. Translated: CASSHIGAYNEQFF.

The CDR3: CASLAGGPVNEQFF. DNA for the CDR3: TGTGCCAGTTTAGCGGGAGGGCCGGTGAATGAGCAGTTCTTC. The chain has TRBV19 and TRBJ2-1; 11 nucleotides line up with TRBD2. The trim removed 8 bases at V and 7 bases at J, leaving 7 bases unmatched. CDR3 size: 14 residues. Germline CDR1 and CDR2: LNHDA and SQIVND (reference sequence). Full variable domain (remainder filled in from reference TRBV19 and TRBJ2-1): DGGITQSPKYLFRKEGQNVTLSCEQNLNHDAMYWYRQDPGQGLRLIYYSQIVNDFQKGDIAEGYSVSREKKESFPLTVTSAQKNPTAFYLCASLAGGPVNEQFFGPGTRLTVL.

This clone is judged large. V is TRBV19 and J is TRBJ1-5; possibly TRBD1 for D (6 bases). The CDR3 length is 12 residues. CDR1 LNHDA and CDR2 SQIVND come from the germline V gene (reference sequence). The V end was cut by 6 bases, the J end by 4 bases, with 7 bases between. The CDR3 region is CASRGGNQPQHF. The DNA of the CDR3 is TGTGCCAGTAGAGGGGGAAATCAGCCCCAGCATTTT.

The gene calls are TRBV7-8 and TRBJ1-1, with 7 positions matching TRBD1. The CDR3 extends over 11 amino acids. J was trimmed by 11 bases and V by 7 bases; bases with no gene match: 7. Germline assignment: CDR1 SGHVS and CDR2 FQNEAQ. The DNA of the CDR3 is TGTGCCAGCATCGGGGGACAGATTGCTTTCTTT. Translation: CASIGGQIAFF.

This clone was seen just once. The chain has TRBV18 and TRBJ2-1; 12 bases agree with TRBD2. Germline V gene data show CDR1 as KGHSH and CDR2 as LQKENI. CDR3 length: 16 residues. Trimming removed 3 bases from V and 5 bases from J; junction bases left unmatched: 5. CDR3 region: CASSPMGLAGNNEQFF. The CDR3, as DNA: TGTGCCAGCTCACCCATGGGACTAGCGGGTAACAATGAGCAGTTCTTC.

This chain links TRBV9 with TRBJ2-1; tentative D call: TRBD2 (6 bases). The CDR3 runs 14 residues. V dropped 0 bases and J dropped 5 bases, with 9 bases sitting between them. CDR1 is SGDLS and CDR2 is YYNGEE in the germline V gene. As DNA, the CDR3 is TGTGCCAGCAGCGTAGCGGGAGTCAACAATGAGCAGTTCTTC. This gives the protein CASSVAGVNNEQFF.

The V and J genes are TRBV7-6 and TRBJ2-7; D might be TRBD2 (5 bases). Trimming cost V 1 base and J 3 bases, with 13 bases left between them. The CDR3 loop spans 15 amino acids. Germline CDR1 and CDR2: SGHVS and FNYEAQ. CDR3 loop: CASSLGTRVYYEQYF. The CDR3 nucleotides are TGTGCCAGCAGCTTAGGAACGCGGGTTTACTACGAGCAGTACTTC. Combining the CDR3 with reference TRBV7-6 and TRBJ2-7 gives the whole variable domain GAGVSQSPRYKVTKRGQDVALRCDPISGHVSLYWYRQALGQGPEFLTYFNYEAQQDKSGLPNDRFSAERPEGSISTLTIQRTEQRDSAMYRCASSLGTRVYYEQYFGPGTRLTVT.

The V call is TRBV28, the J call TRBJ2-5, with D possibly being TRBD1 (7 bases). Trimming shortened V by 5 bases and J by 5 bases, and 18 bases separated the two germline ends. CDR1 is MDHEN, CDR2 SYDVKM, per germline. This CDR3 comprises 15 residues. Here the CDR3 reads CASSQTGWAGETQYF. In DNA, the CDR3 is TGTGCCAGCAGTCAGACAGGGTGGGCGGGGGAGACCCAGTACTTC.

This chain uses TRBV2 with TRBJ1-5, with D hard to call. Germline CDR1 SNHLY, CDR2 FYNNEI. The CDR3 spans 13 residues. V was trimmed by 6 bases and J by 5 bases, leaving 11 bases between them. Here the CDR3 DNA reads TGTGCCAGCAGACTTCACCAGGATCAGCCCCAGCATTTT. Amino acid sequence: CASRLHQDQPQHF.

The chain joins TRBV19 to TRBJ1-5; 9 bases are a match to TRBD1. Germline CDR1 LNHDA, CDR2 SQIVND (reference sequence). This CDR3 region has 15 residues. Unmatched junction bases numbered 9, after V lost 6 bases and J lost 6 bases. CDR3 DNA: TGTGCCAGTAGCCGCGTACGACAGGGGGTTCAGCCCCAGCATTTT. This sequence encodes CASSRVRQGVQPQHF.

The chain combines TRBV2 with TRBJ2-5; D call uncertain. The length of the CDR3 is 15 residues. Germline-derived CDR1 and CDR2 are SNHLY and FYNNEI. Trimming shortened V by 3 bases and J by 4 bases, and 15 bases separated the two germline ends. The CDR3 DNA follows: TGTGCCAGCAGTGACCCCCCGCGGAGTGCAGAGACCCAGTACTTC. It specifies CASSDPPRSAETQYF.

V gene TRBV27 combines with J gene TRBJ2-5; 7 bases line up with TRBD2. Matching the DNA end better, TRBJ2-7 makes the J call doubtful. Per germline, CDR1 MNHEY and CDR2 SMNVEV (reference sequence). This CDR3 is 20 amino acids long. The CDR3 region has the DNA TGTGCCAGCAGTTTAAAAGGGGTGCGGGACGGGGAGGGTAGGGTCTACGAGCAGTACTTC. Translation gives CASSLKGVRDGEGRVYEQYF.

This clone was seen only a few times. The rearrangement uses TRBV6-1 and TRBJ2-1, with a possible D match to TRBD2 (7 bases). Germline assignment: CDR1 MNHNS and CDR2 SASEGT. Trimming removed 6 bases at V and 6 bases at J, with 15 bases between. The CDR3 contains 14 residues. This chain's CDR3 is CASRGGAGLNEQFF. CDR3 bases: TGTGCCAGCAGGGGGGGGGCAGGGCTCAATGAGCAGTTCTTC.

This rearrangement joins TRBV6-1 to TRBJ2-7; D may be TRBD2 (5 bases). The germline CDR1 and CDR2 sequences are MNHNS and SASEGT. The CDR3 length is 15 residues. The V gene lost 2 bases and the J gene lost 2 bases, with 13 bases spanning the gap. The DNA of the CDR3 is TGTGCCAGCAGTGAACGTGGAGGCTCACCCTACGAGCAGTACTTC. This translates into CASSERGGSPYEQYF.

The chain has TRBV16 and TRBJ1-2; D gene uncertain. CDR3 size: 14 residues. Looked up from germline, CDR1 is KGHSY and CDR2 is FQNENV. Deletions cut 10 bases from V and 7 bases from J, with 22 bases between. CDR3 DNA: TGTGCCACTACAAGGGCGGCGACTAGTATTGGCTACACCTTC. It translates to CATTRAATSIGYTF.

The V and J genes are TRBV4-1 and TRBJ2-4, with D perhaps TRBD2 (6 bases). Germline V gene data show CDR1 as MGHRA and CDR2 as YSYEKL. This CDR3 comprises 16 residues. Trimming left V 0 bases short and J 4 bases short, with 13 bases between. As DNA, the CDR3 is TGCGCCAGCAGCCAAGATTCGACTAGAGGGAAAAACATTCAGTACTTC. This codes for CASSQDSTRGKNIQYF.

The DNA of the CDR3 is TGCGCCAGCAGCCAATCTGCGAACACCGGGGAGCTGTTTTTT. Protein product: CASSQSANTGELFF. V usage is TRBV4-3 and J usage is TRBJ2-2; D not certain. The CDR3 runs to 14 residues. Germline V lookup: CDR1 LGHNA, CDR2 YSLEER. Deletions cut 2 bases from V and 0 bases from J, with 4 bases between.

The chain carries TRBV15 and TRBJ2-1; 8 nucleotides align to TRBD1. CDR3 length: 16 amino acids. Germline assignment: CDR1 LNHNV and CDR2 YYDKDF (reference sequence). V was clipped by 0 bases and J by 5 bases; unmatched bases: 6. The CDR3 DNA sequence: TGTGCCACCAGCAGAGATGGCCCAGGGGGCCACAATGAGCAGTTCTTC. The encoded protein is CATSRDGPGGHNEQFF. Based on the CDR3 plus reference TRBV15 and TRBJ2-1, the full variable domain is DAMVIQNPRYQVTQFGKPVTLSCSQTLNHNVMYWYQQKSSQAPKLLFHYYDKDFNNEADTPDNFQSRRPNTSFCFLDIRSPGLGDTAMYLCATSRDGPGGHNEQFFGPGTRLTVL.

The chain joins TRBV2 to TRBJ2-7; 8 nucleotides match TRBD1. With V trimmed by 4 bases and J by 4 bases, 9 bases remained unmatched. The CDR3 consists of 15 residues. Germline CDR1 SNHLY, CDR2 FYNNEI. The CDR3 sequence: CASSVTGVWDYEQYF. In DNA, the CDR3 is TGTGCCAGCAGTGTGACAGGGGTATGGGATTACGAGCAGTACTTC.

The V gene is TRBV7-2, the J gene TRBJ1-2; TRBD1 is a possible D gene (5 bases). The V end lost 1 base, the J end lost 3 bases, and 12 bases lay between the germline ends. The germline CDR1 and CDR2 sequences are SGHTA and FQGNSA. There are 15 residues in the CDR3. In nucleotides, the CDR3 is TGTGCCAGCAGCTTAGGTACAGGACCCCACTATGGCTACACCTTC. Its protein product is CASSLGTGPHYGYTF.

The chain couples TRBV5-1 to TRBJ2-2; 12 bases align to TRBD2. Germline loops: CDR1 SGHRS, CDR2 YFSETQ. V lost 1 base to trimming and J lost 5 bases; unmatched junction nucleotides: 6. The CDR3 has 17 residues. The CDR3 region has the DNA TGCGCCAGCAGCTTGCTGACTAGCGGGAGTGGTACCGGGGAGCTGTTTTTT. This sequence encodes CASSLLTSGSGTGELFF.